Shown below are 17 T cell receptor beta chains from a single sample sequenced in a study of shared clonotypes between healthy human individuals. This table comes from immunoSEQ multiplex PCR, and its TCRdb copy is limited to in-frame clones, with some not included. The sample has 850,000 to 1,200,000 clones, about three quarters seen once; the top ten hold less than 1.5%. Sequencing was carried out using memory CD4+ T cells sorted from blood. Described subset: CD45RA-negative fraction. The receptors were sampled from a man aged 18 to 30 in good health.

This chain joins TRBV5-1 and TRBJ1-6; D is ambiguous. This CDR3 is 15 amino acids long. Looked up from germline, CDR1 is SGHRS and CDR2 is YFSETQ. Trimming cost V 0 bases and J 6 bases, with 10 bases left between them. CDR3 loop: CASSLVTESNSPLHF. CDR3 in DNA: TGCGCCAGCAGCTTGGTAACGGAATCTAATTCACCCCTCCACTTT. Using reference TRBV5-1 and TRBJ1-6 for the parts outside the CDR3, the full variable domain is KAGVTQTPRYLIKTRGQQVTLSCSPISGHRSVSWYQQTPGQGLQFLFEYFSETQRNKGNFPGRFSGRQFSNSRSEMNVSTLELGDSALYLCASSLVTESNSPLHFGNGTRLTVT.

This clone occurred many times. The sample carries other DNA sequences with the same CDR3. The chain links TRBV6-1 to TRBJ2-7; 10 bases are shared with TRBD1. CDR3 length: 14 residues. Trimming removed 5 bases from V and 5 bases from J; junction bases left unmatched: 6. Germline CDR1 reads MNHNS; CDR2 reads SASEGT. DNA of the CDR3: TGTGCCAGCAGTCAGGGACAGGGGAGGGACGAGCAGTACTTC. As protein: CASSQGQGRDEQYF.

This chain links TRBV7-9 with TRBJ1-3, with D unresolved. Germline V gives CDR1 SEHNR, CDR2 FQNEAQ (reference sequence). Trimming left V 3 bases short and J 0 bases short, with 9 bases between. This CDR3 contains 15 residues. DNA for the CDR3: TGTGCCAGCAGCTTGGCCGAGAGCTCTGGAAACACCATATATTTT. Residues: CASSLAESSGNTIYF.

Only a few counts were recorded for this clone. The chain uses TRBV10-3 and TRBJ1-1; the D is unclear. The CDR3 is 15 amino acids. Germline-derived CDR1 and CDR2 are ENHRY and SYGVKD. Trimming stripped 2 bases from V and 2 bases from J, with 12 bases between. The CDR3 DNA is TGTGCCATCAGTGAGATGTACAGCCACAACACTGAAGCTTTCTTT. Translation: CAISEMYSHNTEAFF.

The J gene is TRBJ2-1, the V gene TRBV6-1, with D possibly matching TRBD1 (7 bases). CDR3 length equals 15 residues. V dropped 3 bases and J dropped 4 bases, with 13 bases sitting between them. The germline V gene encodes CDR1 MNHNS and CDR2 SASEGT. The CDR3 bases are TGTGCCAGCAGTGATCAGGGGGGTATATACAATGAGCAGTTCTTC. Translated, it gives CASSDQGGIYNEQFF.

The chain carries TRBV19 and TRBJ1-2; no firm D call. This CDR3 contains 13 residues. In germline, CDR1 is LNHDA, CDR2 SQIVND (reference sequence). The ends were cut back, 6 bases at V and 4 bases at J, with 12 bases in the middle. CDR3 bases: TGTGCCAGTAGCCAGAGCGGGGTCTATGGCTACACCTTC. As protein: CASSQSGVYGYTF.

This clone was found many times. The chain has TRBV4-1 and TRBJ2-1; D is unresolved. CDR1 and CDR2 (germline): MGHRA, YSYEKL. V was cut by 2 bases and J by 9 bases, with 8 bases left in between. This CDR3 has 12 amino acids. CDR3 region: CASSQNLGEQFF. As DNA, the CDR3 is TGCGCCAGCAGCCAAAATTTGGGTGAGCAGTTCTTC.

This clone has a single count. J is TRBJ2-4 and V is TRBV4-2; the match to TRBD1 covers 10 bases. Per germline, CDR1 LGHNA and CDR2 YNFKEQ. The V and J ends lost 3 bases and 0 bases, in that order; junction bases with no gene match: 11. This CDR3 has 19 amino acids. CDR3 DNA sequence: TGTGCCAGCAGCCAGGACAGGGGGGGTTCGGACGTAGCCAAAAACATTCAGTACTTC. Translated: CASSQDRGGSDVAKNIQYF.

The rearrangement links TRBV6-1 to TRBJ2-5, with 13 bases that match TRBD2. Germline-derived CDR1 and CDR2 are MNHNS and SASEGT. The V gene end was trimmed by 1 base and the J gene end by 1 base; junction bases not matched to a gene: 0. CDR3 length equals 16 residues. CDR3 sequence reads: CASSEGTSGGQETQYF. In DNA form, the CDR3 reads TGTGCCAGCAGTGAAGGGACTAGCGGGGGCCAAGAGACCCAGTACTTC.

The chain uses TRBV15 and TRBJ1-1; 7 nucleotides agree with TRBD1. The CDR3 totals 16 residues. Germline V lookup: CDR1 LNHNV, CDR2 YYDKDF (reference sequence). The ends lost 3 bases at V and 1 base at J; junction bases unmatched: 8. The CDR3 bases are TGTGCCACCAGCAGGACGGGACAGCCACAGAACACTGAAGCTTTCTTT. Translated, it gives CATSRTGQPQNTEAFF.

The V gene is TRBV2, the J gene TRBJ2-5; 8 bases align to TRBD1. V lost 8 bases and J lost 4; bases outside the gene matches: 6. The CDR3 has 13 residues. The germline gives CDR1 SNHLY, CDR2 FYNNEI. CDR3 DNA sequence: TGTGCCAGCGGAGGACAGGGCGGAGAGACCCAGTACTTC. This codes for CASGGQGGETQYF.

Note on this clone: Other DNA sequences of this sample code for an identical CDR3. The chain recombines TRBV29-1 with TRBJ1-4; perhaps TRBD1 as D (5 bases). The CDR3 has 13 residues. Germline V CDR1 and CDR2: SQVTM, ANQGSEA. The ends were cut back, 4 bases at V and 4 bases at J, with 10 bases in the middle. CDR3 loop: CSVVGGFNEKLFF. The DNA for the CDR3 is TGCAGCGTTGTGGGGGGTTTTAATGAAAAACTGTTTTTT.

To note about this clone: A much bigger clone sits one base away, suggesting this may be a read error. The chain employs TRBV5-6 and TRBJ1-5; D is uncertain. V lost 0 bases and J lost 5, with 3 bases in between. The CDR3 runs 12 residues. CDR1 SGHDT and CDR2 YYEEEE come from the germline V gene. The DNA for the CDR3 is TGTGCCAGCAGCTTGGGGGATCAGCCCCAGCATTTT. Amino acids: CASSLGDQPQHF.

The chain carries TRBV9 and TRBJ2-1; D may be TRBD2 (6 bases). This CDR3 is 15 amino acids long. V lost 4 bases to trimming and J lost 7 bases, with 18 bases between them. The V gene's germline CDR1 is SGDLS and CDR2 YYNGEE. The CDR3 here is CASSPRDGSKNEQFF. The CDR3 DNA follows: TGTGCCAGCAGCCCTAGGGACGGGAGTAAAAATGAGCAGTTCTTC.

This sequence joins TRBV5-4 and TRBJ1-2; D ambiguous. CDR1 and CDR2 from the germline V gene are SGHNT and YYREEE (reference sequence). The CDR3 contains 14 residues. The ends were cut back, 4 bases at V and 4 bases at J, with 14 bases in the middle. The chain's CDR3 is CASSPNGDVYGYTF. The CDR3, as DNA: TGTGCCAGCAGCCCCAACGGGGATGTCTATGGCTACACCTTC.

The chain is built from TRBV29-1 and TRBJ2-3; D is possibly TRBD2 (6 bases). This CDR3 has 14 residues. Germline-derived CDR1 and CDR2 are SQVTM and ANQGSEA. Trimming pared 0 bases from V and 1 base from J, leaving 8 bases between. The CDR3 DNA sequence: TGCAGCGTTGAAGAGCGGGGAGGCACAGATACGCAGTATTTT. Translation gives CSVEERGGTDTQYF.

The V call is TRBV28, the J call TRBJ2-3; D possibly corresponds to TRBD1 (6 bases). The length of the CDR3 is 17 residues. Between the trimmed V and J ends, which lost 4 bases and 0 bases, there was a span of 17 bases. From germline, CDR1 is MDHEN and CDR2 SYDVKM. The CDR3 loop is CASSSPGTSSSTDTQYF. CDR3 nucleotide sequence: TGTGCCAGCAGTTCACCGGGGACATCGTCCAGCACAGATACGCAGTATTTT.